The 11 T cell receptor gamma chains below all came from one sample that was sequenced in a study of γδ T cells in repeated Plasmodium falciparum infection. TCRdb re-analyzed the multiplex PCR reads via CATT. The sample includes some 30,000 gamma-chain clones, about 1.5% of them seen just once. Flow sorting of PBMC yielded separate Vgamma9/Vdelta2+ and Vdelta2-negative gammadelta T cell populations for bulk repertoire analysis. Sequencing input: gamma-delta T cells from blood. These TCRs come from a pool of human donors (malaria-infected and uninfected, not separated).

On this clone: The protein given by TCRdb reflects a much larger clone and differs at residue 6 from this DNA's translation, likely from a read error; the protein shown is the DNA's translation. The chain couples TRGV9 to TRGJ1 or TRGJ2. TCRdb lists no J gene, so it was determined here by aligning the DNA to germline. The germline gives CDR1 GITISATS, CDR2 ISYDGTV (reference sequence). V lost 1 base to trimming and J lost 10 bases; unmatched junction nucleotides: 10. This CDR3 has 13 amino acids. CDR3: CALWEVPIMKKLF. In DNA form, the CDR3 reads TGTGCCTTGTGGGAGGTCCCAATTATGAAGAAACTCTTT.

This clone was picked up many times. The protein recorded in TCRdb matches a much larger clone and deviates from this DNA's translation at residue 15, suggesting a read error; the protein here is obtained by translating the DNA. The V gene call reads TRGV9; no J gene was called. The CDR3 contains 17 residues. CDR1 is GITISATS and CDR2 is ISYDGTV in the germline V gene (reference sequence). The CDR3 DNA reads TGTGCCTTGTGGGAGGTGCAAGGGGGGTTGGGCAAAAAAATCGAGGTATTT. Protein product: CALWEVQGGLGKKIEVF.

This clone has ten or more counts. This sequence may be a read error, since a much larger clone differs from it by one base. The chain couples TRGV9 to TRGJP. CDR1 is GITISATS and CDR2 is ISYDGTV in the germline V gene (reference sequence). V shed 0 bases and J 5 bases; nucleotides not matched to a gene: 4. This CDR3 is built from 17 residues. The DNA of the CDR3 is TGTGCCTTGTGGGAGGTGAATAAAGAGTTGGGCAAAAAAATCAAGGTATTT. Translation: CALWEVNKELGKKIKVF.

With respect to this clone: This DNA translates differently at residue 6 from the TCRdb protein, which is that of a much larger clone; a read error is likely, and the protein shown is the DNA's own translation. This chain connects TRGV4 to TRGJ1 or TRGJ2. This CDR3 comprises 12 residues. The V gene end was trimmed by 3 bases and the J gene end by 9 bases; junction bases not matched to a gene: 8. Per the germline V gene, CDR1 is EGSTGY and CDR2 is YDSYTSSV. CDR3 DNA: TGTGCCACCTGGGATTTCGCCCTTAAGAAACTCTTT. It specifies CATWDFALKKLF.

This clone was found a few times. The protein TCRdb lists belongs to a much larger clone and differs from this DNA's translation at residue 8, which points to a read error; the protein shown is made from the DNA. The CDR3: CALWAPQEGKKLF. CDR3 DNA: TGTGCCTTGTGGGCCCCCCAGGAAGGCAAGAAACTCTTT. V gene TRGV9 combines with J gene TRGJ1 or TRGJ2. The J gene, absent from TCRdb, was called here by matching the DNA to germline. Germline V gives CDR1 GITISATS, CDR2 ISYDGTV (reference sequence). V lost 5 bases to trimming and J lost 10 bases; unmatched junction nucleotides: 14. There are 13 residues in the CDR3.

This clone was recorded many times. With only one base between it and a far larger clone, this is likely a read error. Additional DNA sequences in this sample encode the identical CDR3. The chain links TRGV9 to TRGJP. Since TCRdb gives no J gene, matching the DNA to germline was used here to assign it. This CDR3 is 16 amino acids long. Germline values: CDR1 GITISATS, CDR2 ISYDGTV (reference sequence). The chain's CDR3 is CALWGSKELGKKIKVF. DNA for the CDR3: TGTGCCTTATGGGGCAGTAAAGAGTTGGGCAAAAAAATCAAGGTATTT.

Of note for this clone: Only one base separates this from a far larger clonotype, so it likely reflects a read error. This specimen includes other DNA sequences encoding the same CDR3. The chain employs TRGV9 and TRGJP. The J gene, left out of TCRdb, was set here by checking the DNA against germline. This CDR3 has 18 residues. Germline V gene lookup returns CDR1 GITISATS and CDR2 ISYDGTV (reference sequence). CDR3 sequence reads: CALWEVGGQELGKKIKVF. The DNA of the CDR3 is TGTGCCTTGTGGGAGGTTGGGGGGCAGGAGTTGGGCAAAAAAATCAAGGTATTT.

Note on this clone: It is likely a read error: a sequence one base away is far more abundant. This sample includes further DNA sequences coding for the same CDR3. This chain joins TRGV8 and TRGJ1 or TRGJ2. The J gene, missing from TCRdb, was assigned here through DNA to germline matching. This CDR3 is 14 amino acids long. Germline lookup yields CDR1 VENAVY and CDR2 YDSYNSRV. The V and J ends lost 1 base and 5 bases, in that order; junction bases with no gene match: 8. The CDR3 is CATWDRPQDYKKLF. In nucleotides, the CDR3 is TGTGCCACCTGGGATAGACCTCAGGATTATAAGAAACTCTTT.

This clone was observed a few times. The protein held in TCRdb is that of a much larger clone and does not match this DNA's translation at residue 3, likely because of a read error; the protein shown is translated from the DNA. The chain recombines TRGV2 with TRGJ1 or TRGJ2. Here the J gene was assigned by germline matching of the DNA, as TCRdb has none. The CDR3 runs 14 residues. Per germline, CDR1 EGSNGY and CDR2 YDSYNSKV. CDR3 region: CAPWDGPRYYKKLF. The DNA of the CDR3 is TGTGCCCCCTGGGACGGGCCGCGATATTATAAGAAACTCTTT.

About this clone itself: TCRdb shows a much larger clone's protein in place of this DNA's translation, and the two differ at residue 13, likely through a read error; the protein shown is translated from the DNA. Called V gene: TRGV3; the J gene was not called. CDR1 VTNTFY and CDR2 YDVSTARD come from the germline V gene (reference sequence). This CDR3 comprises 15 residues. The CDR3 nucleotides read TGTGCCACCTGGGACAGGCCGACGAATTATTATAAGGAACTCTTT. It is translated as CATWDRPTNYYKELF.

This clone came up many times. A read error likely explains why the TCRdb protein, taken from a much larger clone, differs from this DNA's translation at residue 6; the protein shown is translated from the DNA. The chain combines TRGV9 with TRGJ1 or TRGJ2. This CDR3 region has 13 residues. Unmatched junction bases numbered 6, after V lost 2 bases and J lost 5 bases. The germline CDR1 and CDR2 sequences are GITISATS and ISYDGTV (reference sequence). The CDR3 bases are TGTGCCTTGTGGGAGGCGCACGATTATAAGAAACTCTTT. Translated: CALWEAHDYKKLF.